The 17 T cell receptor beta chains below were found in one sample sequenced in a study of T cells in localized non-small cell lung cancer (TCRdb year 2020). Library construction relied on the immunoSEQ multiplex PCR assay. This is the immuneACCESS table as TCRdb keeps it, with only in-frame sequences that have V and J called. A part of the clones is gone; compared with another copy, unresolved V genes explain less than half, and the rest is unexplained. This sample gives about 24,000 clones in total; around 90% of them show up just once. More than 20% of the sample comes from the top ten. The source material was peripheral blood, sampled before any cancer treatment. The receptors originated from a man between 40 and 70 years old with stage I squamous cell lung carcinoma.

V usage is TRBV18 and J usage is TRBJ2-2; 7 bases align to TRBD2. The CDR3 loop spans 16 amino acids. V dropped 1 base and J dropped 6; count of bases not matched to a gene: 8. Germline assignment: CDR1 KGHSH and CDR2 LQKENI. Here the CDR3 DNA reads TGTGCCAGCTCACCACGTACCGCCCGGGGGGCCGGGGAGCTGTTTTTT. As protein: CASSPRTARGAGELFF. Full variable domain (remainder filled in from reference TRBV18 and TRBJ2-2): NAGVMQNPRHLVRRRGQEARLRCSPMKGHSHVYWYRQLPEEGLKFMVYLQKENIIDESGMPKERFSAEFPKEGPSILRIQQVVRGDSAAYFCASSPRTARGAGELFFGEGSRLTVL.

The V call is TRBV5-1, the J call TRBJ1-4; tentative D call: TRBD1 (6 bases). The CDR3 spans 16 residues. The V end was cut by 5 bases, the J end by 1 base, with 15 bases between. Germline loops: CDR1 SGHRS, CDR2 YFSETQ. The CDR3 is CASSSGAWGTNEKLFF. In DNA, the CDR3 is TGCGCCAGCAGTTCAGGGGCGTGGGGAACTAATGAAAAACTGTTTTTT. Filled out from reference TRBV5-1 and TRBJ1-4, the complete variable domain reads KAGVTQTPRYLIKTRGQQVTLSCSPISGHRSVSWYQQTPGQGLQFLFEYFSETQRNKGNFPGRFSGRQFSNSRSEMNVSTLELGDSALYLCASSSGAWGTNEKLFFGSGTQLSVL.

The gene calls are TRBV7-2 and TRBJ2-7; tentatively, D is TRBD1 (6 bases). V lost 3 bases, J lost 4 bases, and 19 bases lay in between. From germline, CDR1 is SGHTA and CDR2 FQGNSA. The length of the CDR3 is 16 residues. CDR3 DNA: TGTGCCAGCAGCTTGGGGACACCGATAATGAAATACGAGCAGTACTTC. Translated, it gives CASSLGTPIMKYEQYF. The complete variable domain, with remaining parts taken from reference TRBV7-2 and TRBJ2-7, reads GAGVSQSPSNKVTEKGKDVELRCDPISGHTALYWYRQSLGQGLEFLIYFQGNSAPDKSGLPSDRFSAERTGGSVSTLTIQRTQQEDSAVYLCASSLGTPIMKYEQYFGPGTRLTVT.

The chain uses TRBV18 and TRBJ1-2; no reliable D call. CDR3 length: 15 amino acids. Germline V gives CDR1 KGHSH, CDR2 LQKENI. Trimming pared 8 bases from V and 8 bases from J, leaving 24 bases between. The CDR3 DNA is TGTGCCAGCCAAAGAGGCCTCGGACCCCAGACGGGCTACACCTTC. Amino acid sequence: CASQRGLGPQTGYTF. The variable domain in full, with the rest retrieved from reference TRBV18 and TRBJ1-2, is NAGVMQNPRHLVRRRGQEARLRCSPMKGHSHVYWYRQLPEEGLKFMVYLQKENIIDESGMPKERFSAEFPKEGPSILRIQQVVRGDSAAYFCASQRGLGPQTGYTFGSGTRLTVV.

This chain joins TRBV6-5 and TRBJ2-3; D possibly corresponds to TRBD1 (5 bases). Germline CDR1 MNHEY, CDR2 SVGAGI. CDR3 size: 13 residues. Trimming shortened V by 6 bases and J by 1 base, and 8 bases separated the two germline ends. This CDR3 reads CASRGRGTDTQYF. The CDR3 nucleotides are TGTGCCAGCAGGGGCAGGGGCACAGATACGCAGTATTTT.

The genes are TRBV29-1 and TRBJ2-1; 10 bases align to TRBD2. This CDR3 is built from 16 residues. The germline gives CDR1 SQVTM, CDR2 ANQGSEA. Losses at the gene ends were 4 bases for V and 4 bases for J; bases not matched to a gene: 10. Here the CDR3 reads CSVVGLAGVYYNEQFF. For the CDR3, the DNA is TGCAGCGTTGTGGGTCTAGCGGGGGTTTATTACAATGAGCAGTTCTTC.

The chain carries TRBV11-1 and TRBJ2-3; D gene ambiguous. CDR3 length equals 11 residues. V was pared by 1 base and J by 6 bases, with 2 bases between. Germline V gene data show CDR1 as SGHAT and CDR2 as FQDESV (reference sequence). The CDR3 DNA reads TGTGCCAGCAGCTTAGGCGATACGCAGTATTTT. Its protein product is CASSLGDTQYF.

This rearrangement joins TRBV6-5 to TRBJ2-5, with 8 bases fitting TRBD1. The CDR3 consists of 16 residues. Germline-derived CDR1 and CDR2 are MNHEY and SVGAGI. V shed 2 bases, J shed 4 bases, and the junction held 9 bases outside the gene matches. The CDR3 reads CASSYVRRGLGETQYF. The CDR3 DNA reads as TGTGCCAGCAGTTACGTCCGCAGGGGGCTAGGAGAGACCCAGTACTTC.

The V call is TRBV6-5, the J call TRBJ2-5; D may match TRBD1 or TRBD2 (5 bases each). The V end was cut by 0 bases, the J end by 11 bases, with 16 bases between. This CDR3 is 14 amino acids long. The germline CDR1 and CDR2 sequences are MNHEY and SVGAGI. CDR3 sequence (DNA): TGTGCCAGCAGTTACTCGATAGGGACGTTGGAGCAGTACTTC. Translation gives CASSYSIGTLEQYF.

The CDR3 is CASSKGTGGADTQYF. In nucleotides, the CDR3 is TGTGCCAGCAGCAAAGGGACAGGGGGGGCAGATACGCAGTATTTT. The chain carries TRBV21-1 and TRBJ2-3; TRBD1 reflects the table's D call only, with no check against the DNA. TRBV21-1 is labeled a pseudogene. The CDR3 spans 15 residues.

The J gene is TRBJ2-1, the V gene TRBV5-1; D is uncertain. The CDR3 has 16 residues. Germline V gives CDR1 SGHRS, CDR2 YFSETQ. V was clipped by 0 bases and J by 5 bases, with 15 bases between them. In nucleotides, the CDR3 is TGCGCCAGCAGCTTGGCCGCATTTTCCGGACACAATGAGCAGTTCTTC. Residues: CASSLAAFSGHNEQFF.

The chain combines TRBV6-1 with TRBJ2-1; D is ambiguous. Trimming removed 6 bases at V and 3 bases at J, with 6 bases between. The CDR3 has 12 amino acids. Germline assignment: CDR1 MNHNS and CDR2 SASEGT. The CDR3 sequence: CASRTFYNEQFF. The CDR3 coding sequence is TGTGCCAGCAGAACGTTCTACAATGAGCAGTTCTTC.

The rearrangement links TRBV14 to TRBJ2-7, with a weak D call TRBD2 (5 bases). The CDR3 sequence is 14 residues long. Germline CDR1 and CDR2: SGHDN and FVKESK. The germline V and J ends were trimmed by 5 bases and 5 bases, with 16 bases remaining between them. CDR3 sequence (DNA): TGTGCCAGCAGCTCTTGGAATGCCGGGGACGAGCAGTACTTC. Encoded protein: CASSSWNAGDEQYF.

This chain joins TRBV5-8 and TRBJ1-3; tentative D call: TRBD1 (5 bases). Germline V gene lookup returns CDR1 SGHTS and CDR2 YDEGEE. The CDR3 covers 15 residues. V gave up 4 bases and J gave up 3 bases, with 14 bases separating them. The CDR3, as DNA: TGTGCCAGCAGCACGGACATGCTGCGTGGAAACACCATATATTTT. It specifies CASSTDMLRGNTIYF.

The chain has TRBV21-1 and TRBJ2-7; TRBD2, the D gene given by the table, was not confirmed from the DNA. TRBV21-1 is a pseudogene. The CDR3 is made up of 14 amino acids. In nucleotides, the CDR3 is TGTGCCAGCAGCAAACGGGAGGGCCCCTACGAGCAGTACTTC. This codes for CASSKREGPYEQYF.

This rearrangement joins TRBV5-4 to TRBJ2-2; 10 bases are shared with TRBD1. The length of the CDR3 is 16 residues. CDR1 SGHNT and CDR2 YYREEE come from the germline V gene (reference sequence). Trimming cost V 4 bases and J 3 bases; bases outside gene matches: 6. The CDR3 bases are TGTGCCAGCAGCCTACTAGACAGGGGGCACACCGGGGAGCTGTTTTTT. The encoded protein is CASSLLDRGHTGELFF. Supplemented by reference TRBV5-4 and TRBJ2-2, the full variable domain reads ETGVTQSPTHLIKTRGQQVTLRCSSQSGHNTVSWYQQALGQGPQFIFQYYREEENGRGNFPPRFSGLQFPNYSSELNVNALELDDSALYLCASSLLDRGHTGELFFGEGSRLTVL.

This chain uses TRBV29-1 with TRBJ2-1; D remains ambiguous. This CDR3 spans 13 amino acids. Germline CDR1 is SQVTM and CDR2 is ANQGSEA. V was trimmed by 7 bases and J by 7 bases, leaving 17 bases between them. The CDR3 sequence is CSAPRRGFNEQFF. Here the CDR3 DNA reads TGCAGCGCGCCCCGGCGAGGATTTAATGAGCAGTTCTTC.